These 19 T cell receptor beta chains were all obtained from the same sample, sequenced in a study of spatial heterogeneity in lung cancer. TCRdb recomputed calls from the 5' RACE reads with MiXCR, one row per CDR3 protein. This repertoire shows about 26,000 distinct CDR3 sequences, 9.5% to 15% found once; its top ten account for 25%. Time point reported: sample taken at primary tumor resection. TCRs were sequenced from unsorted whole RNA of tumor, nontumor lung or PBMC. The input for sequencing was PBMCs, taken at surgery. The receptors here all came from a female donor with early-stage non-small cell lung cancer.

V usage is TRBV3-1 and J usage is TRBJ2-3; D perhaps matches TRBD1 (5 bases). CDR3 size: 13 residues. CDR1 and CDR2 (germline): LGHDT, YNNKEL (reference sequence). V lost 6 bases and J 4 bases, leaving 11 bases between the germline ends. This CDR3 is CASRLGQSDTQYF. In DNA form, the CDR3 reads TGTGCCAGCAGGCTAGGACAATCAGATACGCAGTATTTT.

Points on this clonotype: This may be a read error: a much more frequent sequence differs by one nucleotide. This chain uses TRBV4-3 with TRBJ1-6; D not resolved. V lost 1 base and J lost 5, with 12 bases in between. This CDR3 has 16 amino acids. The germline gives CDR1 LGHNA, CDR2 YSLEER. CDR3 nucleotide sequence: TGCGCCAGCAGCCAAGCGGGGTCATCCAATAATTCACCCCTCCACTTT. Translated, it gives CASSQAGSSNNSPLHF.

This clonotype showed up many times. This chain joins TRBV12-3 or TRBV12-4 and TRBJ1-5; D is undetermined. The CDR3 has 16 residues. The V end was cut by 5 bases, the J end by 2 bases, with 16 bases between. CDR3 DNA: TGTGCCAGCAGTCGCCTAGAGGACGGAGGCAATCAGCCCCAGCATTTT. Residues: CASSRLEDGGNQPQHF.

There are many counts of this clonotype. The rearrangement joins TRBV7-8 to TRBJ2-3, with 10 bases that match TRBD2. Germline loops: CDR1 SGHVS, CDR2 FQNEAQ. The junction had 6 bases not matched to a gene; V was cut back by 4 bases and J by 2 bases. The CDR3 has 16 amino acids. The CDR3 loop is CASSSLLAGFTDTQYF. The DNA of the CDR3 is TGTGCCAGCAGCTCACTACTAGCGGGGTTCACAGATACGCAGTATTTT.

This clonotype was detected ten times or more. The genes are TRBV14 and TRBJ2-2, with 7 bases that match TRBD1. CDR3 size: 19 residues. The ends lost 3 bases at V and 1 base at J; junction bases unmatched: 14. Per germline, CDR1 SGHDN and CDR2 FVKESK. CDR3 in DNA: TGTGCCAGCAGCCATGAAAGCGTAGGGACAGCGATGAACACCGGGGAGCTGTTTTTT. Encoded protein: CASSHESVGTAMNTGELFF.

This clonotype was seen at least ten times. This sequence joins TRBV5-5 and TRBJ2-7; D might be TRBD1 (6 bases). This CDR3 spans 15 amino acids. CDR1 and CDR2 (germline): SGHKS, YYEKEE (reference sequence). Trimming took off 4 bases at V and 2 bases at J, with 16 bases between the two ends. The CDR3, as DNA: TGTGCCAGCAGCCGAAACCAGGGACAAGCCTACGAGCAGTACTTC. Translating gives CASSRNQGQAYEQYF.

This chain joins TRBV12-3 or TRBV12-4 and TRBJ2-4; D unclear. The V end lost 1 base, the J end lost 8 bases, and 9 bases lay between the germline ends. The CDR3 extends over 13 amino acids. The CDR3 sequence: CASSLGFVDIQYF. CDR3 DNA sequence: TGTGCCAGCAGTTTAGGCTTCGTGGACATTCAGTACTTC.

This clonotype was recorded at least ten times. V gene TRBV6-5 combines with J gene TRBJ2-2, with 7 positions matching TRBD2. Germline CDR1 is MNHEY and CDR2 is SVGAGI. V lost 6 bases to trimming and J lost 2 bases; unmatched junction nucleotides: 12. The CDR3 length is 17 residues. The CDR3 coding sequence is TGTGCCAGCAGACATCAACGGGCTAGCGGAAACACCGGGGAGCTGTTTTTT. Amino acid sequence: CASRHQRASGNTGELFF.

This clonotype was counted ten times or more. The V gene is TRBV4-1, the J gene TRBJ2-5, with a possible D match to TRBD2 (6 bases). Trimming removed 4 bases from V and 3 bases from J, with 15 bases in between. The germline V gene has CDR1 MGHRA and CDR2 YSYEKL. This CDR3 has 15 amino acids. The CDR3 is CASSPIGTGEETQYF. In DNA, the CDR3 is TGCGCCAGCAGCCCAATCGGGACGGGAGAAGAGACCCAGTACTTC.

At least ten counts were recorded for this clonotype. The CDR3: CASSAPTDYQNIQYF. The CDR3 DNA is TGTGCCAGCAGTGCCCCCACAGACTACCAAAACATTCAGTACTTC. V gene TRBV27 combines with J gene TRBJ2-4; the D gene is possibly TRBD2 (5 bases). Trimming pared 5 bases from V and 5 bases from J, leaving 16 bases between. Germline CDR1 MNHEY, CDR2 SMNVEV (reference sequence). This CDR3 is built from 15 residues.

The chain carries TRBV3-1 and TRBJ2-7, with D possibly matching TRBD1 (6 bases). Germline V gene sequence: CDR1 LGHDT, CDR2 YNNKEL (reference sequence). The CDR3 runs to 13 residues. V was pared by 5 bases and J by 7 bases, with 15 bases between. CDR3 region: CASSSTRGGEQYF. The DNA of the CDR3 is TGTGCCAGCAGCTCCACACGAGGGGGAGAGCAGTACTTC.

The sample holds many counts of this clonotype. V gene TRBV4-2 combines with J gene TRBJ2-5; D is unclear. The V gene lost 2 bases and the J gene lost 1 base, with 14 bases spanning the gap. CDR3 length equals 16 residues. The germline V gene has CDR1 LGHNA and CDR2 YNFKEQ. DNA of the CDR3: TGTGCCAGCAGCCAACCACTGGACGGAATCCAAGAGACCCAGTACTTC. It encodes CASSQPLDGIQETQYF.

This clonotype was counted many times. Here the CDR3 reads CSAGKSPELNTEAFF. In DNA, the CDR3 is TGCAGTGCGGGTAAAAGCCCGGAGTTAAACACTGAAGCTTTCTTT. The chain employs TRBV20-1 and TRBJ1-1, with D unresolved. Trimming cost V 6 bases and J 2 bases, with 19 bases left between them. CDR3 length equals 15 residues. The germline gives CDR1 DFQATT, CDR2 SNEGSKA (reference sequence).

This clonotype appeared many times. V is TRBV24-1 and J is TRBJ1-1, with D tentatively TRBD1 (6 bases). Germline CDR1 and CDR2: KGHDR and SFDVKD. This CDR3 has 15 residues. With 7 bases removed from V and 0 bases from J, the gap between germline ends came to 14 bases. CDR3 DNA: TGTGCCACCAGCCAAGCGGGGGCGATGAACACTGAAGCTTTCTTT. This translates into CATSQAGAMNTEAFF.

This clonotype was seen many times. The V and J genes are TRBV12-3 or TRBV12-4 and TRBJ1-5; tentative D call: TRBD1 (5 bases). The germline V and J ends were trimmed by 6 bases and 6 bases, with 18 bases remaining between them. The CDR3 runs 15 residues. DNA of the CDR3: TGTGCCAGCAGCGCTCGGGACGGCTATGCTCAGCCCCAGCATTTT. Protein: CASSARDGYAQPQHF.

This clonotype was counted many times. V usage is TRBV29-1 and J usage is TRBJ2-4; a weak D match, TRBD1 (7 bases). V lost 4 bases to trimming and J lost 6 bases, with 10 bases between them. Germline V gives CDR1 SQVTM, CDR2 ANQGSEA. This CDR3 is built from 12 residues. CDR3 nucleotide sequence: TGCAGCGTTGGACAGGGAGGAAACATTCAGTACTTC. Amino acid sequence: CSVGQGGNIQYF.

This clonotype showed up many times. J is TRBJ2-2 and V is TRBV5-4; TRBD2 agrees at 11 bases. V lost 6 bases and J lost 4; bases outside the gene matches: 5. CDR1 is SGHNT and CDR2 is YYREEE in the germline V gene (reference sequence). CDR3 length: 15 amino acids. The CDR3 is CASMIAGGLTGELFF. The CDR3 coding sequence is TGTGCCAGCATGATAGCGGGGGGGCTCACCGGGGAGCTGTTTTTT.

The chain links TRBV5-5 to TRBJ2-5; D gene ambiguous. CDR1 and CDR2 from the germline V gene are SGHKS and YYEKEE (reference sequence). There are 13 residues in the CDR3. V was shortened by 1 base and J by 3 bases, with 7 bases between the two germline ends. CDR3 amino acids: CASSLWRKETQYF. The CDR3 region has the DNA TGTGCCAGCAGCTTGTGGCGGAAAGAGACCCAGTACTTC.

By sample share, this clonotype is medium-sized. V usage is TRBV7-2 and J usage is TRBJ2-7; TRBD1 is a possible D gene (5 bases). Trimming left V 5 bases short and J 6 bases short, with 20 bases between. CDR1 is SGHTA and CDR2 is FQGNSA in the germline V gene. This CDR3 is built from 15 residues. CDR3 coding DNA: TGTGCCAGCAGCCTTAACAACGCCCGCAGGGTCGAGCAGTACTTC. Its translation is CASSLNNARRVEQYF.